The entry that follows covers one T cell receptor (beta chain) sequence. The data derive from a study of blood T cell repertoires in COVID-19. Study-level background: Collection of acute and convalescent COVID-19 samples took place in the United States, Italy and Spain. T cells, B-cell-depleted T cells, or PBMCs provided the cDNA or gDNA that served as material.

Original data processing: Nucleated cell counts were estimated from reference gene primer amplification. TCRdb's copy holds only in-frame clones and misses some; the assay was immunoSEQ multiplex PCR. The DNA gave D and trimming, while V, J and clone size come from that table. The sample gives 150,000 or so clones, roughly 70% of which show up once; 3% is in the top ten. The V and J ends lost 0 bases and 5 bases respectively, with 8 bases between them. The CDR3 runs to 13 residues. Per germline, CDR1 SGDLS and CDR2 YYNGEE. The chain combines TRBV9 with TRBJ2-5; D gene uncertain. The TCR originated in a woman aged 80 or older with acute or convalescent COVID-19. Sequenced material: peripheral blood. The chain's CDR3 is CASSVGPSETQYF. The CDR3 bases are TGTGCCAGCAGCGTAGGTCCCTCGGAGACCCAGTACTTC.